These 11 T cell receptor beta chains share one sample of origin, sequenced in a study of blood T cell repertoires in COVID-19 (TCRdb year 2020). To prepare the library, the immunoSEQ multiplex PCR assay was applied. TCRdb limited this immuneACCESS table to in-frame rearrangements with V and J called. A share of clones is missing; checked studies link under half to unresolved V genes, and the rest is unexplained. The table for this sample lists 200,000 to 250,000 clones; roughly 85% of them were counted only once. In total, the top ten clones hold around 3% of the sample. The sequencing sample was made of peripheral blood. The receptors here all came from a man between 50 and 59 years old who had recovered from COVID-19.

The sample holds one count of this clone. The chain combines TRBV18 with TRBJ1-5; no clear D. V was shortened by 3 bases and J by 2 bases, with 11 bases between the two germline ends. CDR1 and CDR2 (germline): KGHSH, LQKENI. The CDR3 has 15 amino acids. CDR3 loop: CASSPAGLGNQPQHF. CDR3 in DNA: TGTGCCAGCTCACCCGCGGGGTTGGGCAATCAGCCCCAGCATTTT.

The chain uses TRBV21-1 and TRBJ2-5; TRBD1, the D gene given by the table, was not confirmed from the DNA. TRBV21-1 is classified as a pseudogene. The CDR3 is made up of 11 amino acids. DNA of the CDR3: TGTGCCACTGACCAGGGGGAGACCCAGTACTTC. This encodes CATDQGETQYF.

The J gene is TRBJ2-1, the V gene TRBV10-2, with D possibly being TRBD2 (5 bases). The germline gives CDR1 WSHSY, CDR2 SAAADI. Trimming cost V 3 bases and J 6 bases, with 15 bases left between them. This CDR3 contains 15 residues. CDR3 nucleotides: TGCGCCAGCAGTGAATCGCCTAGGGAGCGCAATGAGCAGTTCTTC. Translation: CASSESPRERNEQFF.

This chain links TRBV4-1 with TRBJ1-5; D perhaps matches TRBD1 (5 bases). V dropped 2 bases and J dropped 4 bases, with 12 bases sitting between them. The CDR3 has 15 amino acids. Germline CDR1 reads MGHRA; CDR2 reads YSYEKL. The CDR3 region is CASSQQMTVNQPQHF. The CDR3 DNA sequence: TGCGCCAGCAGCCAACAAATGACAGTGAATCAGCCCCAGCATTTT.

The chain carries TRBV29-1 and TRBJ1-1; D may be TRBD1 (5 bases). The CDR3 has 13 residues. CDR1 and CDR2 from the germline V gene are SQVTM and ANQGSEA. V was clipped by 4 bases and J by 5 bases, with 14 bases between them. The DNA of the CDR3 is TGCAGCGTTGTTGGCGGCGGGGGGACTGAAGCTTTCTTT. Its translation is CSVVGGGGTEAFF. Based on the CDR3 plus reference TRBV29-1 and TRBJ1-1, the full variable domain is SAVISQKPSRDICQRGTSLTIQCQVDSQVTMMFWYRQQPGQSLTLIATANQGSEATYESGFVIDKFPISRPNLTFSTLTVSNMSPEDSSIYLCSVVGGGGTEAFFGQGTRLTVV.

The chain links TRBV27 to TRBJ2-7, with TRBD1 as a possible D gene (6 bases). The CDR3 spans 13 residues. The germline V gene has CDR1 MNHEY and CDR2 SMNVEV (reference sequence). V shed 8 bases and J shed 3 bases, with 14 bases lying between them. CDR3 bases: TGTGCCAGCGGAGAACAGGGTTTCTACGAGCAGTACTTC. It is translated as CASGEQGFYEQYF.

The chain carries TRBV2 and TRBJ2-3; unclear D gene. CDR3 length equals 15 residues. The germline V and J ends were trimmed by 7 bases and 1 base, with 15 bases remaining between them. From germline, CDR1 is SNHLY and CDR2 FYNNEI. The DNA of the CDR3 is TGTGCCAGCACCGAGACCCTCACAGGCACAGATACGCAGTATTTT. Translated, it gives CASTETLTGTDTQYF.

This clone appeared once. The chain employs TRBV5-1 and TRBJ1-2, with D tentatively TRBD1 (6 bases). The CDR3 has 12 residues. Germline V gene lookup returns CDR1 SGHRS and CDR2 YFSETQ. Trimming removed 7 bases at V and 4 bases at J, with 11 bases between. CDR3 DNA: TGCGCCAGCTGGGACACCGGCTATGGCTACACCTTC. Amino acids: CASWDTGYGYTF. The complete variable domain, with remaining parts taken from reference TRBV5-1 and TRBJ1-2, reads KAGVTQTPRYLIKTRGQQVTLSCSPISGHRSVSWYQQTPGQGLQFLFEYFSETQRNKGNFPGRFSGRQFSNSRSEMNVSTLELGDSALYLCASWDTGYGYTFGSGTRLTVV.

The chain joins TRBV28 to TRBJ2-2; D ambiguous. CDR3 length: 11 amino acids. Deletions cut 2 bases from V and 7 bases from J, with 2 bases between. In germline, CDR1 is MDHEN, CDR2 SYDVKM. The DNA for the CDR3 is TGTGCCAGCAGTTTACGCGGGGAGCTGTTTTTT. Translation gives CASSLRGELFF. Together with reference TRBV28 and TRBJ2-2, the CDR3 gives the full variable domain: DVKVTQSSRYLVKRTGEKVFLECVQDMDHENMFWYRQDPGLGLRLIYFSYDVKMKEKGDIPEGYSVSREKKERFSLILESASTNQTSMYLCASSLRGELFFGEGSRLTVL.

The V and J genes are TRBV14 and TRBJ2-1; TRBD2 matches 7 bases. The CDR3 totals 17 residues. In germline, CDR1 is SGHDN, CDR2 FVKESK. V gave up 1 base and J gave up 0 bases; unmatched junction bases: 6. The CDR3 DNA reads as TGTGCCAGCAGCCAAGTGGGAGGGCCGAGCTCCTACAATGAGCAGTTCTTC. This codes for CASSQVGGPSSYNEQFF.

CDR3 nucleotide sequence: TGTGCCAGCAGCCCGTCGCAGGGGGCACCCTACGAGCAGTACTTC. Translation gives CASSPSQGAPYEQYF. This rearrangement joins TRBV4-2 to TRBJ2-7, with TRBD1 identical over 8 bases. The CDR3 covers 15 residues. Trimming removed 4 bases from V and 2 bases from J; junction bases left unmatched: 7. Germline V CDR1 and CDR2: LGHNA, YNFKEQ.